Detailed here is one T cell receptor (beta chain). Blood specimens came from baseline, cycle 4 day 1, and cycle 7 day 1. TCRdb's copy holds only in-frame clones and misses some; the assay was immunoSEQ multiplex PCR. The table includes roughly 68,000 clones, 80% to 90% detected once. The CDR3 has 13 amino acids. Trimming took off 6 bases at V and 5 bases at J, with 14 bases between the two ends. The germline gives CDR1 SGHDT, CDR2 YYEEEE. These data originate in a study of OX40 agonist ivuxolimab in advanced cancers. Whole-study context: Patients were treated with ivuxolimab, an agonistic anti-OX40 (CD134) antibody. Each patient was given ivuxolimab into a vein every 2 weeks, at 0.01 to 10 mg/kg. Partial responses were achieved by three patients: one hepatocellular carcinoma, two cutaneous melanoma.

This sample comprised CD4+ or CD8+ T cells sorted from blood, obtained in a trial of the OX40 agonist ivuxolimab. The chain couples TRBV5-6 to TRBJ1-2, with D hard to call. This sequence originates from an adult with an advanced solid tumor such as melanoma, head and neck, liver or kidney cancer. CDR3 DNA sequence: TGTGCCAGCAAAACAAGGACGAGTTATGGCTACACCTTC. This encodes CASKTRTSYGYTF.